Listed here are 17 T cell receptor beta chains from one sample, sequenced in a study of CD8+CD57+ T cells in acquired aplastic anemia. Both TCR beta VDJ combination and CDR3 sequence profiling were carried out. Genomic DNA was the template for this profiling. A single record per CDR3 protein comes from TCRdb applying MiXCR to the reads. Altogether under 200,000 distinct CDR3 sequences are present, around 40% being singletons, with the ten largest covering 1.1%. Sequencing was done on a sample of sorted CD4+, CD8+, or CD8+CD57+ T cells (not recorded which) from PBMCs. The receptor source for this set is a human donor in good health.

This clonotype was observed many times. Written as DNA, the CDR3 is TGCGCCAGCAGCTTACAAGGGGACAACTATGGCTACACCTTC. It translates to CASSLQGDNYGYTF. The chain has TRBV5-1 and TRBJ1-2; tentative D call: TRBD1 (5 bases). The CDR3 contains 14 residues. The V and J ends lost 2 bases and 2 bases respectively, with 10 bases between them. Germline V CDR1 and CDR2: SGHRS, YFSETQ.

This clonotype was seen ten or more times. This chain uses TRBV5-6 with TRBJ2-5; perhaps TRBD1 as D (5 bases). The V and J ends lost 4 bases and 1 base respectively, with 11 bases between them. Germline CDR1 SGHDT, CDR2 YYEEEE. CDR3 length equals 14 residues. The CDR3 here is CASSGMDIQETQYF. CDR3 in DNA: TGTGCCAGCAGCGGGATGGACATCCAAGAGACCCAGTACTTC.

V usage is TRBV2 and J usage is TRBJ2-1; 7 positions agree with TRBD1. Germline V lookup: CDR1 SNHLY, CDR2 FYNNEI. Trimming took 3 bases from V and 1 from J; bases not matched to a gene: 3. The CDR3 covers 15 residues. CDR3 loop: CASSDDRESYNEQFF. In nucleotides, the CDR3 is TGTGCCAGCAGTGACGACAGGGAATCCTACAATGAGCAGTTCTTC.

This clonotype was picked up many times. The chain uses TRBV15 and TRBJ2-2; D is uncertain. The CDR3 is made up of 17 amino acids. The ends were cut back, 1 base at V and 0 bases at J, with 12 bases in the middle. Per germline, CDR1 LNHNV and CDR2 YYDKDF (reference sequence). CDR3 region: CATSRGLRASNTGELFF. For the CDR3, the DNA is TGTGCCACCAGCAGAGGGCTTAGGGCATCGAACACCGGGGAGCTGTTTTTT.

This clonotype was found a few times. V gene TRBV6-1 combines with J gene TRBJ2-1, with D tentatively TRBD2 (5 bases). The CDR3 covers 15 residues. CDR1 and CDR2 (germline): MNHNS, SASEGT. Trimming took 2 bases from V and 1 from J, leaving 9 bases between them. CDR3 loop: CASSERGNSYNEQFF. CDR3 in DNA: TGTGCCAGCAGTGAACGGGGAAATTCCTACAATGAGCAGTTCTTC.

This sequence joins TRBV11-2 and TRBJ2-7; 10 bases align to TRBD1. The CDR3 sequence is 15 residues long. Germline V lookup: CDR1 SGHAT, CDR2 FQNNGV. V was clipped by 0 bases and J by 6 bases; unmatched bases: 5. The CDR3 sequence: CASSLEATGGREQYF. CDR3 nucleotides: TGTGCCAGCAGCTTAGAGGCGACAGGGGGCCGCGAGCAGTACTTC.

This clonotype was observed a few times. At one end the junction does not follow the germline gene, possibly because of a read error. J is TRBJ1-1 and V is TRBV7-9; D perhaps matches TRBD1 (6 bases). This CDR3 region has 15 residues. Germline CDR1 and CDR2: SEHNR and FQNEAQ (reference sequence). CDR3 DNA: TGTGCCAGCAGCCCCCGGACAGTGATGAACACTGAAGCTTTCTTC. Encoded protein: CASSPRTVMNTEAFF.

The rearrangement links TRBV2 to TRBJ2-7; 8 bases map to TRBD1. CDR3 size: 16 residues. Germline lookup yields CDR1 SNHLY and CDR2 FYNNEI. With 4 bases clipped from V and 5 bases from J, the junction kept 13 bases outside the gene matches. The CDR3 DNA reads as TGTGCCAGCAGTGGGGCACGGGACAGGATAAGCCACGAGCAGTACTTC. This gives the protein CASSGARDRISHEQYF.

CDR3 nucleotides: TGCAGCGTTGAGGGCCTCTCTGGAAACACCATATATTTT. Translation: CSVEGLSGNTIYF. The rearrangement links TRBV29-1 to TRBJ1-3, with unresolved D. V was trimmed by 3 bases and J by 0 bases, leaving 6 bases between them. This CDR3 is 13 amino acids long. CDR1 is SQVTM and CDR2 is ANQGSEA in the germline V gene. Based on the CDR3 plus reference TRBV29-1 and TRBJ1-3, the full variable domain is SAVISQKPSRDICQRGTSLTIQCQVDSQVTMMFWYRQQPGQSLTLIATANQGSEATYESGFVIDKFPISRPNLTFSTLTVSNMSPEDSSIYLCSVEGLSGNTIYFGEGSWLTVV.

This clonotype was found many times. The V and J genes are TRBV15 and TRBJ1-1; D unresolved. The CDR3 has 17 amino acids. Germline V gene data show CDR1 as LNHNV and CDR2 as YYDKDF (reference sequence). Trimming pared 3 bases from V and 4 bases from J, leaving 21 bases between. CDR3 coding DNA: TGTGCCACCAGCAGCCCCGTGGGGATAACGTTGGGCACTGAAGCTTTCTTT. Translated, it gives CATSSPVGITLGTEAFF.

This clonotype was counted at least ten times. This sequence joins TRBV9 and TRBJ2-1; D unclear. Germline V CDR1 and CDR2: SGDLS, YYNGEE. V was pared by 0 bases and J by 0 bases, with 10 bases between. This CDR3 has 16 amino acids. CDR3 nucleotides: TGTGCCAGCAGCGTAGAGTGGCAGAGCTCCTACAATGAGCAGTTCTTC. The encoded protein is CASSVEWQSSYNEQFF. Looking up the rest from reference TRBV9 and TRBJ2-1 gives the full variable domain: DSGVTQTPKHLITATGQRVTLRCSPRSGDLSVYWYQQSLDQGLQFLIQYYNGEERAKGNILERFSAQQFPDLHSELNLSSLELGDSALYFCASSVEWQSSYNEQFFGPGTRLTVL.

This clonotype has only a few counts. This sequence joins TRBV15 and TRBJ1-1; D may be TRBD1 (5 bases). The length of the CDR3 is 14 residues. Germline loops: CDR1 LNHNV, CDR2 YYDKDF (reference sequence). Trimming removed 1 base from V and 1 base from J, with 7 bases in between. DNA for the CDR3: TGTGCCACCAGCAGAGCGGGGACGAACACTGAAGCTTTCTTT. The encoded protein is CATSRAGTNTEAFF. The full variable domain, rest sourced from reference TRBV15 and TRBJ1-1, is DAMVIQNPRYQVTQFGKPVTLSCSQTLNHNVMYWYQQKSSQAPKLLFHYYDKDFNNEADTPDNFQSRRPNTSFCFLDIRSPGLGDTAMYLCATSRAGTNTEAFFGQGTRLTVV.

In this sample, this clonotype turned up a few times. The CDR3: CAISGDLQGRTDTQYF. As DNA, the CDR3 is TGTGCCATCAGTGGGGACTTACAGGGTCGCACAGATACGCAGTATTTT. V is TRBV10-3 and J is TRBJ2-3, with D perhaps given as TRBD1 or TRBD2 (6 bases each). CDR1 and CDR2 from the germline V gene are ENHRY and SYGVKD. V lost 4 bases and J 1 base, leaving 15 bases between the germline ends. The CDR3 is 16 residues long.

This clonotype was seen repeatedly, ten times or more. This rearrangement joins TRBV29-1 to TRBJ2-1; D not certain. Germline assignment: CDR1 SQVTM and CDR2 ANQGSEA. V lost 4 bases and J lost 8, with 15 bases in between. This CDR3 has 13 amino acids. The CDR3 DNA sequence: TGCAGCGTTGCTGGATGGGTATATGATGAGCAGTTCTTC. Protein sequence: CSVAGWVYDEQFF.

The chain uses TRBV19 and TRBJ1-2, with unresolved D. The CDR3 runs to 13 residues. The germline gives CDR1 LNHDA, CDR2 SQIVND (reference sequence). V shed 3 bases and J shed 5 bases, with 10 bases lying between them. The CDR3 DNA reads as TGTGCCAGTAGTATCTCGGCGGGGTATGGCTACACCTTC. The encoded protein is CASSISAGYGYTF.

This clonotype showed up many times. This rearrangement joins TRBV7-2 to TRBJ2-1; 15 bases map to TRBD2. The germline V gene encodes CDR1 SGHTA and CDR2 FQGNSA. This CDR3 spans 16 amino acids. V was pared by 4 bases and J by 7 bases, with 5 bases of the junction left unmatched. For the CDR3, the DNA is TGTGCCAGCAGCTCAAGCGGACTAGCGGGGGGGAATGAGCAGTTCTTC. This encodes CASSSSGLAGGNEQFF.

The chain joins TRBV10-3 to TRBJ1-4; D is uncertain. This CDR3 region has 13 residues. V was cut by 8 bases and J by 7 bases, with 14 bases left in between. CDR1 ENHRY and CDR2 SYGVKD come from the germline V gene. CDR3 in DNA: TGTGCCATCGGCGAGGGCTCGGGTGAAAAACTGTTTTTT. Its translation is CAIGEGSGEKLFF.